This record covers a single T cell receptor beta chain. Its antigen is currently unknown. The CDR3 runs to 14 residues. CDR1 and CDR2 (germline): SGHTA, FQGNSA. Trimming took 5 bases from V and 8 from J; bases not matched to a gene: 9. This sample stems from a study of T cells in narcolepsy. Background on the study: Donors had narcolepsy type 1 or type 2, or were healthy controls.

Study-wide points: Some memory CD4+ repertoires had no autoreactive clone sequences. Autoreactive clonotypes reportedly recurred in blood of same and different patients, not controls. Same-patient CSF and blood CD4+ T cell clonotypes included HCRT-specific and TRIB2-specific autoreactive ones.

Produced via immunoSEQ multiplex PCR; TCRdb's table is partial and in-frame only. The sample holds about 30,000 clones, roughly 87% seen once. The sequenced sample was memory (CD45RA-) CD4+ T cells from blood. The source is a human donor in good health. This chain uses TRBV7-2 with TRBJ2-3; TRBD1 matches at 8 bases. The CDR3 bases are TGTGCCAGCAGCGGACAGGGAGGAGGAGGTACGCAGTATTTT. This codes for CASSGQGGGGTQYF.